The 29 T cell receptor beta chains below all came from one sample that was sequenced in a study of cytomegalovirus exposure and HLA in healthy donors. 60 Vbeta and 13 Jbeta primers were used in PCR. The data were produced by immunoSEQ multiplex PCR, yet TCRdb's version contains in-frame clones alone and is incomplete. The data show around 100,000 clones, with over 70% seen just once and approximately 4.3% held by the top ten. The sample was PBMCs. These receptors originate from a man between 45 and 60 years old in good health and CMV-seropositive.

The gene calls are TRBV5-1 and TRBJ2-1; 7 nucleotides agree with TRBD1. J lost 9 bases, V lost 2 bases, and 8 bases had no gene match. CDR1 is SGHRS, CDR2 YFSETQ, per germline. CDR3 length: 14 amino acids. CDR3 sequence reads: CASSLGQEHSEQFF. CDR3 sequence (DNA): TGCGCCAGCAGCTTAGGACAGGAGCACAGTGAGCAGTTCTTC. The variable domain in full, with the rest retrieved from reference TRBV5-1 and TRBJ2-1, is KAGVTQTPRYLIKTRGQQVTLSCSPISGHRSVSWYQQTPGQGLQFLFEYFSETQRNKGNFPGRFSGRQFSNSRSEMNVSTLELGDSALYLCASSLGQEHSEQFFGPGTRLTVL.

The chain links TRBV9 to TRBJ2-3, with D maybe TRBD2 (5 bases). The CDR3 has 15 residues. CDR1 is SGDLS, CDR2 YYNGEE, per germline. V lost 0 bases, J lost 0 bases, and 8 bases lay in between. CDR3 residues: CASSVDEGSTDTQYF. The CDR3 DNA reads TGTGCCAGCAGCGTAGATGAGGGTAGCACAGATACGCAGTATTTT.

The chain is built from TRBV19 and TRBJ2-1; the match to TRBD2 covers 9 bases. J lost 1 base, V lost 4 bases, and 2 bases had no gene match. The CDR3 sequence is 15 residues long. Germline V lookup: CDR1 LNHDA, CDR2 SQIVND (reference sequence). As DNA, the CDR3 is TGTGCCAGTAGTACTAGCGGGGAGTCCTACAATGAGCAGTTCTTC. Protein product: CASSTSGESYNEQFF.

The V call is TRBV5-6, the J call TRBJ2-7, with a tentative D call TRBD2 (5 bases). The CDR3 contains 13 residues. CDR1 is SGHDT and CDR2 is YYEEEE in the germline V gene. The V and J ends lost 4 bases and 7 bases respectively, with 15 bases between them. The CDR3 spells CASSVNRAGEQYF. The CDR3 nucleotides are TGTGCCAGCAGCGTCAACCGTGCGGGTGAGCAGTACTTC.

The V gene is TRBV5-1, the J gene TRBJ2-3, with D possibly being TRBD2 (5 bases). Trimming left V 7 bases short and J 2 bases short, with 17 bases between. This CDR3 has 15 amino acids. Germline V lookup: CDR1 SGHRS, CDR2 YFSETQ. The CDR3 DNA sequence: TGCGCCAGCTCACTAACCGGGATTACCACAGATACGCAGTATTTT. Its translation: CASSLTGITTDTQYF.

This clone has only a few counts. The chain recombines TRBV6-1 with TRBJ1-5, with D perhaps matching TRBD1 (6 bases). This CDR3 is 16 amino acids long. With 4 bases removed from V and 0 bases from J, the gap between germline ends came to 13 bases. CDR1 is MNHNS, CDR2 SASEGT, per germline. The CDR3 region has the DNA TGTGCCAGCAGTGCAGCAGGGGCGGCTAGCAATCAGCCCCAGCATTTT. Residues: CASSAAGAASNQPQHF.

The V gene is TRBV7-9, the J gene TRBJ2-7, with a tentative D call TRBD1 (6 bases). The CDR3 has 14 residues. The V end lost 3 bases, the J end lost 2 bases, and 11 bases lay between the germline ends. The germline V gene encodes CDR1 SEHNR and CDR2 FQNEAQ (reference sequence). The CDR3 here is CASSLGQPPYEQYF. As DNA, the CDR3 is TGTGCCAGCAGCTTGGGACAACCCCCCTACGAGCAGTACTTC.

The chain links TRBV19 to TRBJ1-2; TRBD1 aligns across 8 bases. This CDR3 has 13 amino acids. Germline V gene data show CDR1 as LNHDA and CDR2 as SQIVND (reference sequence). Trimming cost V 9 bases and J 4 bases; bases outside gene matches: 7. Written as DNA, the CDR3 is TGTGCCAGCAAGGGACAGGTCGGCTATGGCTACACCTTC. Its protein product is CASKGQVGYGYTF. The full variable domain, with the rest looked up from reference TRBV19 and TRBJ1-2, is DGGITQSPKYLFRKEGQNVTLSCEQNLNHDAMYWYRQDPGQGLRLIYYSQIVNDFQKGDIAEGYSVSREKKESFPLTVTSAQKNPTAFYLCASKGQVGYGYTFGSGTRLTVV.

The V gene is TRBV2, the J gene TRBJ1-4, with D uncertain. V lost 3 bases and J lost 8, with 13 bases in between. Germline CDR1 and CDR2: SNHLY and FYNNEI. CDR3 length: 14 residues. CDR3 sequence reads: CASSEDSGYEKLFF. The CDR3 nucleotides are TGTGCCAGCAGTGAGGATTCGGGGTACGAAAAACTGTTTTTT. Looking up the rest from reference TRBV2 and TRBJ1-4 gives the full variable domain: EPEVTQTPSHQVTQMGQEVILRCVPISNHLYFYWYRQILGQKVEFLVSFYNNEISEKSEIFDDQFSVERPDGSNFTLKIRSTKLEDSAMYFCASSEDSGYEKLFFGSGTQLSVL.

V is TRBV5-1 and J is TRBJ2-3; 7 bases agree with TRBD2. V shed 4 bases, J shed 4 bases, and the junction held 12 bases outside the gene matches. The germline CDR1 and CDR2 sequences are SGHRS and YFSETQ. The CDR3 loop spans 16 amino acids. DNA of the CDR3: TGCGCCAGCAGCCCACGAAAAGCGGGAATCGCAGATACGCAGTATTTT. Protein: CASSPRKAGIADTQYF.

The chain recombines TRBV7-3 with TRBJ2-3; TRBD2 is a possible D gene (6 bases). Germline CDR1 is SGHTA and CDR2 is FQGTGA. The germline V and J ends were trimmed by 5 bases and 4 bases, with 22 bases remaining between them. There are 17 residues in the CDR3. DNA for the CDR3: TGTGCCAGCAGCCCGAGACTAGACGGATTAAAATCAGATACGCAGTATTTT. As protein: CASSPRLDGLKSDTQYF. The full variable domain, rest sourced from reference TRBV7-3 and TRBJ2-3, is GAGVSQTPSNKVTEKGKYVELRCDPISGHTALYWYRQSLGQGPEFLIYFQGTGAADDSGLPNDRFFAVRPEGSVSTLKIQRTERGDSAVYLCASSPRLDGLKSDTQYFGPGTRLTVL.

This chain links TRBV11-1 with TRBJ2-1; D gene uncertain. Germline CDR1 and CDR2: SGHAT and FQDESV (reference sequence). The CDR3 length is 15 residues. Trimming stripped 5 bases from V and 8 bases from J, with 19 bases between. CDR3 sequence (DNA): TGTGCCAGCAGCACCTTAGTGAGTGTAGTCGATGAGCAGTTCTTC. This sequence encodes CASSTLVSVVDEQFF.

CDR3 protein: CSVANNEQFF. Here the CDR3 DNA reads TGCAGCGTAGCGAACAATGAGCAGTTCTTC. The chain recombines TRBV29-1 with TRBJ2-1; D is undetermined. V was shortened by 6 bases and J by 5 bases, with 5 bases between the two germline ends. The CDR3 consists of 10 residues. In germline, CDR1 is SQVTM, CDR2 ANQGSEA.

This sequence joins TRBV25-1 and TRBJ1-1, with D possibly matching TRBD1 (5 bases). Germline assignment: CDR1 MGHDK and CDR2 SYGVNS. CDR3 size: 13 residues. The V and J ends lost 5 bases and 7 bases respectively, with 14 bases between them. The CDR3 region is CASSLGGTSEAFF. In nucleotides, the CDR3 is TGTGCCAGCAGTTTGGGGGGAACAAGTGAAGCTTTCTTT.

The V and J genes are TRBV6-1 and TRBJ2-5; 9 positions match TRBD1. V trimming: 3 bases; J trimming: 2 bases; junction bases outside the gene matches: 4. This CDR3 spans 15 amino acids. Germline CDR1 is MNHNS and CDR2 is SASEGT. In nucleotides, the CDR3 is TGTGCCAGCAGTGACGACAGGGGGGTTCAAGAGACCCAGTACTTC. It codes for CASSDDRGVQETQYF.

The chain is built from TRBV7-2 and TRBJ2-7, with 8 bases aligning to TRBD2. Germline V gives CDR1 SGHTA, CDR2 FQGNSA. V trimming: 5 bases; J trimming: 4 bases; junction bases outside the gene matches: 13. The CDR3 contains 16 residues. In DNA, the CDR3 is TGTGCCAGCAGCACCGAGGCGTGGCGGGAGGAATACGAGCAGTACTTC. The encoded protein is CASSTEAWREEYEQYF.

CDR3 DNA sequence: TGTGCCAGCAGCTCCCAAAGCCTAGGTGAGCAATCAGATACGCAGTATTTT. It yields the protein CASSSQSLGEQSDTQYF. The chain employs TRBV4-2 and TRBJ2-3; D unclear. Germline CDR1 reads LGHNA; CDR2 reads YNFKEQ. CDR3 length equals 17 residues. The V and J ends lost 5 bases and 4 bases respectively, with 22 bases between them.

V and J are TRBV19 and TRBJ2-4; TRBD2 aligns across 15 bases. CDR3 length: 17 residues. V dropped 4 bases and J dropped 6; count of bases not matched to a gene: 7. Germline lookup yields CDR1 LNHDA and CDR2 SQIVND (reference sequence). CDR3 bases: TGTGCCAGTAGTAGAAACACGGGACTAGCGGGAGGAAACATTCAGTACTTC. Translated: CASSRNTGLAGGNIQYF.

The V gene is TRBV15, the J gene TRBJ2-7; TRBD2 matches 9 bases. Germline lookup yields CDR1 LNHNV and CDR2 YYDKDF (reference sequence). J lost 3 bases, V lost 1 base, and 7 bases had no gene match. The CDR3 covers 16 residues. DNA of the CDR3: TGTGCCACCAGCAGAGCTACTAGCGGGCCACACTACGAGCAGTACTTC. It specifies CATSRATSGPHYEQYF.

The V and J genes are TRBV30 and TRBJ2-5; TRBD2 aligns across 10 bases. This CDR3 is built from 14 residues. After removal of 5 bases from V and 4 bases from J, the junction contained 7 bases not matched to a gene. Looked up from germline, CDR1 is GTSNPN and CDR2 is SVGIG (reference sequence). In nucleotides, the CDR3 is TGTGCCTGGGCCCCAAGCGGGAGGGGAGAGACCCAGTACTTC. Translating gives CAWAPSGRGETQYF.

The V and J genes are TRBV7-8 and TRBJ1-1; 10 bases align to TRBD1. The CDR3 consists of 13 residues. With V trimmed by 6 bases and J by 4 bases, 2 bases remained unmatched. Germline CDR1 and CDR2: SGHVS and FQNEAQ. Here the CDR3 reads CASRRTGGTEAFF. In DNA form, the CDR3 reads TGTGCCAGCAGACGGACAGGGGGCACTGAAGCTTTCTTT.

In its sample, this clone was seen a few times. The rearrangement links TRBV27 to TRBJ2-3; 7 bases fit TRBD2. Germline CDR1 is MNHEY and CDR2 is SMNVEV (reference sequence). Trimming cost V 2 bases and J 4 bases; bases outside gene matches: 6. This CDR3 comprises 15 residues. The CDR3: CASSLRGSRSDTQYF. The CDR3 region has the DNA TGTGCCAGCAGTTTACGCGGGAGCCGTTCAGATACGCAGTATTTT.

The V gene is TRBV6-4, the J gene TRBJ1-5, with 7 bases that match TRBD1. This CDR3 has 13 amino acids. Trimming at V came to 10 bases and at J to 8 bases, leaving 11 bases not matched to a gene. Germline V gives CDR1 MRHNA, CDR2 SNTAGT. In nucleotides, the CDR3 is TGTGCCACCCTGACAGGGAATAATAAGCCCCAGCATTTT. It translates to CATLTGNNKPQHF.

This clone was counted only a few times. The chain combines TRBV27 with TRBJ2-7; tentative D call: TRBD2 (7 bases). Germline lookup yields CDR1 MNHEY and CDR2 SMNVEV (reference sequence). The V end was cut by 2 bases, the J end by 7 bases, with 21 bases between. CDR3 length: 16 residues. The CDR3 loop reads CASSLSIGGRGGEQYF. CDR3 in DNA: TGTGCCAGCAGTTTAAGCATAGGGGGGAGGGGGGGGGAGCAGTACTTC.

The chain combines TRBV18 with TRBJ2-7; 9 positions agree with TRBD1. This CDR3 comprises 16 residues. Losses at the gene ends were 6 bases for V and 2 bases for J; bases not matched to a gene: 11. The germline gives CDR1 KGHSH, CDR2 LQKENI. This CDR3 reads CASSLRQGELTYEQYF. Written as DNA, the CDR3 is TGTGCCAGCTCCCTGAGACAGGGGGAATTAACCTACGAGCAGTACTTC.

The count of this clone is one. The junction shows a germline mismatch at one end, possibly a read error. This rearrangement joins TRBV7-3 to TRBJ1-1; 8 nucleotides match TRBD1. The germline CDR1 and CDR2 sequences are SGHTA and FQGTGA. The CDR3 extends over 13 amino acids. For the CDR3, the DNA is TGTGCCAGCAGCCTAACAGGGGGAACTGAAGCTTTCTTT. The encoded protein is CASSLTGGTEAFF.

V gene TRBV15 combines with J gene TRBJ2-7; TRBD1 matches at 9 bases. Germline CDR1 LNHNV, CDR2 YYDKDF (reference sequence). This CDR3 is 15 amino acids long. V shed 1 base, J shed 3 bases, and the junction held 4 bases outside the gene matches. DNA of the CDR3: TGTGCCACCAGCAGAGGGGGACAGGGAATCTACGAGCAGTACTTC. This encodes CATSRGGQGIYEQYF.

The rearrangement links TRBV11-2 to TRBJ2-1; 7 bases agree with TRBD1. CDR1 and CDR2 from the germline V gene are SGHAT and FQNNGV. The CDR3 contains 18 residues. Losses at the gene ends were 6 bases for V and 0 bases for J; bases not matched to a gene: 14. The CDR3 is CASRTITGAISSYNEQFF. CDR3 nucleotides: TGTGCCAGCAGGACGATAACAGGGGCCATAAGCTCCTACAATGAGCAGTTCTTC.

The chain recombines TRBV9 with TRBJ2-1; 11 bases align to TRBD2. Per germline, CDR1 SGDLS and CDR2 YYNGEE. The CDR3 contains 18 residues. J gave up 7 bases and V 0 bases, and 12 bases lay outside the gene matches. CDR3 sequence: CASSVGWLAGGPGNEQFF. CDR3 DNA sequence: TGTGCCAGCAGCGTAGGTTGGTTAGCGGGAGGGCCCGGAAATGAGCAGTTCTTC.